This is a list of T cell receptor beta chains from one sample in a study of cytomegalovirus exposure and HLA in healthy donors. Assay used: immunoSEQ multiplex PCR; TCRdb lists only in-frame clones, some missing. The data hold some 150,000 clones, with roughly four fifths observed a single time. The sequenced sample was PBMCs. These receptors all stem from a man aged 45-65 years in good health and CMV-seropositive. The CDR3 runs from the conserved cysteine through the conserved F or W. Each record gives: clone size, V gene, D gene, J gene, CDR3 protein, CDR3 DNA. D genes are given only for firm matches. Clone size, where shown, is once, few, many, or a class for clones that have expanded.

size: -
V: TRBV5-8
D: -
J: TRBJ1-2
CDR3: CASSFFQSF
DNA: TGTGCCAGCAGCTTTTTCCAGTCCTTC

size: few
V: TRBV4-3
D: -
J: TRBJ2-3
CDR3: CASSQTGIGVTQYF
DNA: TGCGCCAGCAGCCAGACGGGAATCGGCGTTACGCAGTATTTT

size: once
V: TRBV5-1
D: -
J: TRBJ2-5
CDR3: CASSRPGNPQETQYF
DNA: TGCGCCAGCAGCCGACCAGGAAACCCCCAAGAGACCCAGTACTTC

size: -
V: TRBV5-1
D: -
J: TRBJ1-4
CDR3: CASSSTASTNEKLFF
DNA: TGCGCCAGCAGCTCCACAGCCTCAACTAATGAAAAACTGTTTTTT

size: few
V: TRBV28
D: -
J: TRBJ2-7
CDR3: CASSGRIGGYEQYF
DNA: TGTGCCAGCAGTGGGAGAATAGGTGGCTACGAGCAGTACTTC

size: few
V: TRBV6-5
D: -
J: TRBJ1-6
CDR3: CASSERSGESPLHF
DNA: TGTGCCAGCAGTGAAAGGTCAGGGGAATCACCCCTCCACTTT

size: -
V: TRBV7-9
D: TRBD2
J: TRBJ2-2
CDR3: CASSYTSGPNTGELFF
DNA: TGTGCCAGCAGCTATACTAGCGGACCAAACACCGGGGAGCTGTTTTTT

size: few
V: TRBV7-6
D: -
J: TRBJ2-2
CDR3: CASSLGTLNTGELFF
DNA: TGTGCCAGCAGCTTAGGGACATTGAACACCGGGGAGCTGTTTTTT

size: -
V: TRBV11-3
D: -
J: TRBJ1-4
CDR3: CASSRGSSTNEKLFF
DNA: TGTGCCAGCAGCCGCGGATCTTCAACTAATGAAAAACTGTTTTTT

size: once
V: TRBV28
D: TRBD1
J: TRBJ1-5
CDR3: CASSLGADRGRPQHF
DNA: TGTGCCAGCAGTTTGGGTGCGGACAGGGGGCGACCCCAGCATTTT

size: -
V: TRBV2
D: TRBD1
J: TRBJ1-6
CDR3: CASSLGGDSPLHF
DNA: TGTGCCAGCAGCTTAGGGGGCGATTCACCCCTCCACTTT

size: -
V: TRBV6-4
D: -
J: TRBJ2-2
CDR3: CASSPTRSNTGELFF
DNA: TGTGCCAGCAGCCCGACTAGATCGAACACCGGGGAGCTGTTTTTT

size: -
V: TRBV9
D: TRBD2
J: TRBJ2-1
CDR3: CASSHDTSGINVWQFF
DNA: TGTGCCAGCAGCCACGATACTAGCGGTATTAACGTTTGGCAGTTCTTC

size: once
V: TRBV6-5
D: TRBD1
J: TRBJ1-4
CDR3: CASSDRGLGEKLFF
DNA: TGTGCCAGCAGTGACAGGGGCTTGGGTGAAAAACTGTTTTTT

size: -
V: TRBV7-6
D: TRBD1
J: TRBJ1-2
CDR3: CASSIQGEGYTF
DNA: TGTGCCAGCAGCATACAGGGGGAAGGCTACACCTTC

size: -
V: TRBV19
D: TRBD1
J: TRBJ1-5
CDR3: CASSPDRLGNQPQHF
DNA: TGTGCCAGTAGTCCGGACAGGTTGGGCAATCAGCCCCAGCATTTT

size: -
V: TRBV29-1
D: TRBD1
J: TRBJ1-2
CDR3: CSVDRGMDGYTF
DNA: TGCAGCGTTGACAGGGGGATGGACGGCTACACCTTC

size: -
V: TRBV7-8
D: -
J: TRBJ2-7
CDR3: CASSLESLLLREQYF
DNA: TGTGCCAGCAGCTTAGAGAGTCTGCTGCTCCGGGAGCAGTACTTC

size: -
V: TRBV7-8
D: TRBD2
J: TRBJ2-1
CDR3: CASSLALAGKNEQFF
DNA: TGTGCCAGCAGCTTAGCACTAGCGGGAAAAAATGAGCAGTTCTTC

size: -
V: TRBV11-3
D: -
J: TRBJ2-5
CDR3: CASSGTRGQETQYF
DNA: TGTGCCAGCAGCGGGACAAGGGGCCAAGAGACCCAGTACTTC

size: -
V: TRBV11-2
D: TRBD1
J: TRBJ2-1
CDR3: CASGQGQYNEQFF
DNA: TGTGCCAGCGGACAGGGTCAATACAATGAGCAGTTCTTC

size: few
V: TRBV6-1
D: TRBD1
J: TRBJ1-2
CDR3: CASSETGQGVYGYTF
DNA: TGTGCCAGCAGTGAGACCGGACAGGGCGTCTATGGCTACACCTTC

size: -
V: TRBV7-2
D: -
J: TRBJ2-7
CDR3: CASSLGLVIYEQYF
DNA: TGTGCCAGCAGCTTAGGACTAGTTATCTACGAGCAGTACTTC

size: -
V: TRBV15
D: TRBD1
J: TRBJ2-2
CDR3: CATSRDWGQGSGELFF
DNA: TGTGCCACCAGCAGAGATTGGGGACAGGGGAGCGGGGAGCTGTTTTTT

size: -
V: TRBV5-1
D: TRBD1
J: TRBJ1-1
CDR3: CASSLRGQGTEAFF
DNA: TGCGCCAGCAGTCTCAGGGGGCAAGGCACTGAAGCTTTCTTT

size: few
V: TRBV28
D: TRBD2
J: TRBJ2-7
CDR3: CASSLPGSSGPEQYF
DNA: TGTGCCAGCAGTTTACCGGGGTCTAGCGGGCCTGAGCAGTACTTC

size: -
V: TRBV7-2
D: TRBD1
J: TRBJ1-4
CDR3: CASSLASGTAYIEKLFF
DNA: TGTGCCAGCAGCTTAGCCTCGGGGACAGCGTATATTGAAAAACTGTTTTTT

size: -
V: TRBV30
D: TRBD1
J: TRBJ1-2
CDR3: CAWSAQGAGGYTF
DNA: TGTGCCTGGAGCGCTCAGGGGGCCGGGGGCTACACCTTC

size: -
V: TRBV5-1
D: TRBD2
J: TRBJ2-1
CDR3: CASSREGLTYNEQFF
DNA: TGCGCCAGCAGCCGGGAGGGGTTGACCTACAATGAGCAGTTCTTC

size: -
V: TRBV11-3
D: TRBD1
J: TRBJ2-5
CDR3: CASSSGTGQGETQYF
DNA: TGTGCCAGCAGCTCCGGGACAGGGCAGGGAGAGACCCAGTACTTC